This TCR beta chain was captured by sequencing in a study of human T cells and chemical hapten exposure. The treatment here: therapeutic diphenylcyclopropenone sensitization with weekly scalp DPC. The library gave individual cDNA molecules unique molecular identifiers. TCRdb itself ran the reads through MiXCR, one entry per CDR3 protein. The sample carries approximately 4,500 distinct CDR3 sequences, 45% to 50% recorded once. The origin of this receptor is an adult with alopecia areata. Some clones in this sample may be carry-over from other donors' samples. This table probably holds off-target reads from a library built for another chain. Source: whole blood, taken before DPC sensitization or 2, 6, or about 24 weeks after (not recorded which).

The CDR3 region has the DNA TGTGCCAGCAGCTTGTTAACGGAAACCTACGAGCAGTACTTC. This sequence encodes CASSLLTETYEQYF. J is TRBJ2-7 and V is TRBV5-5; unclear D gene. Deletions cut 1 base from V and 2 bases from J, with 10 bases between. This CDR3 spans 14 amino acids. Germline-derived CDR1 and CDR2 are SGHKS and YYEKEE (reference sequence).